The rows below give T cell receptor beta chains drawn from one sample of a study of identical twins. A single record per CDR3 protein comes from TCRdb applying MiXCR to the 5' RACE reads. The sample includes 400,000 to 500,000 distinct CDR3 sequences, 18% of them seen just once. The specimen was naive T cells sorted from blood. Every receptor here comes from a man in his fifties or sixties in good health. Each CDR3 is given with its conserved first and last residue. A D gene is named only where the DNA matches it firmly. Size tells how often a clone was seen (once, few, many) or the class of an expanded clone, and some rows leave it out.

D: -; V: TRBV3-1; size: many; J: TRBJ2-2; length: 14; CDR3: CASSQLRNTGELFF; DNA: TGTGCCAGCAGCCAACTCAGAAACACCGGGGAGCTGTTTTTT
D: TRBD2; V: TRBV20-1; size: -; J: TRBJ2-3; length: 15; CDR3: CSARPTSVTTDTQYF; DNA: TGCAGTGCCAGACCGACTAGCGTTACCACAGATACGCAGTATTTT
D: -; V: TRBV7-9; size: many; J: TRBJ1-4; length: 15; CDR3: CASSFSRSTNEKLFF; DNA: TGTGCCAGCAGCTTCTCTCGGTCGACTAATGAAAAACTGTTTTTT
D: -; V: TRBV20-1; size: few; J: TRBJ1-5; length: 16; CDR3: CSLRAGTFGSNQPQHF; DNA: TGCAGTCTCCGGGCAGGGACCTTTGGGAGCAATCAGCCCCAGCATTTT
D: -; V: TRBV10-3; size: many; J: TRBJ1-5; length: 15; CDR3: CAISDGGFGNQPQHF; DNA: TGTGCCATCAGTGATGGAGGGTTTGGCAATCAGCCCCAGCATTTT
D: -; V: TRBV5-1; size: many; J: TRBJ1-4; length: 14; CDR3: CASSLGATNEKLFF; DNA: TGTGCCAGCAGCTTAGGGGCAACTAATGAAAAACTGTTTTTT
D: -; V: TRBV11-2; size: -; J: TRBJ2-3; length: 14; CDR3: CASSLLGALDTQYF; DNA: TGTGCCAGCAGCCTCCTCGGGGCGCTAGATACGCAGTATTTT
D: -; V: TRBV12-3/TRBV12-4; size: many; J: TRBJ2-3; length: 13; CDR3: CASTLRLGDTQYF; DNA: TGTGCCAGCACCCTCCGTCTGGGAGATACGCAGTATTTT
D: -; V: TRBV5-5; size: -; J: TRBJ2-4; length: 17; CDR3: CASSLNQESQSKNIQYF; DNA: TGTGCCAGCAGCTTGAACCAGGAGAGCCAGTCCAAAAACATTCAGTACTTC
D: -; V: TRBV20-1; size: -; J: TRBJ1-2; length: 13; CDR3: CSARGPSNYGYTF; DNA: TGCAGTGCTAGGGGTCCCTCTAACTATGGCTACACCTTC
D: -; V: TRBV11-2; size: many; J: TRBJ2-3; length: 14; CDR3: CASSYRQDTDTQYF; DNA: TGTGCCAGCAGCTACAGACAGGACACAGATACGCAGTATTTT
D: TRBD2; V: TRBV28; size: -; J: TRBJ2-5; length: 13; CDR3: CASRRGARETQYF; DNA: TGTGCCAGCAGGCGGGGGGCGAGAGAGACCCAGTACTTC
D: TRBD1; V: TRBV28; size: -; J: TRBJ2-4; length: 15; CDR3: CASSDRDRPGAIQYF; DNA: TGTGCCAGCAGTGACCGGGACAGACCTGGGGCCATTCAGTACTTC
D: -; V: TRBV12-3/TRBV12-4; size: -; J: TRBJ1-1; length: 15; CDR3: CASSPVGVGGTEAFF; DNA: TGTGCCAGCAGTCCCGTGGGGGTGGGGGGAACTGAAGCTTTCTTT
D: -; V: TRBV5-1; size: -; J: TRBJ2-5; length: 15; CDR3: CASSPGTVTQETQYF; DNA: TGCGCCAGCAGCCCAGGGACCGTCACCCAAGAGACCCAGTACTTC
D: -; V: TRBV7-2; size: few; J: TRBJ2-5; length: 13; CDR3: CASSATRRETQYF; DNA: TGTGCCAGCAGCGCCACTAGGAGAGAGACCCAGTACTTC
D: TRBD1; V: TRBV20-1; size: many; J: TRBJ1-1; length: 14; CDR3: CSARDRGGYTEAFF; DNA: TGCAGTGCTAGGGACAGGGGAGGATACACTGAAGCTTTCTTT
D: -; V: TRBV28; size: many; J: TRBJ2-1; length: 11; CDR3: CASRTAGRKFF; DNA: TGTGCCAGCCGAACTGCGGGGCGTAAATTCTTC
D: TRBD1; V: TRBV5-1; size: many; J: TRBJ2-1; length: 14; CDR3: CASSPGTGRNEQFF; DNA: TGCGCCAGCAGTCCTGGGACAGGTCGCAATGAGCAGTTCTTC